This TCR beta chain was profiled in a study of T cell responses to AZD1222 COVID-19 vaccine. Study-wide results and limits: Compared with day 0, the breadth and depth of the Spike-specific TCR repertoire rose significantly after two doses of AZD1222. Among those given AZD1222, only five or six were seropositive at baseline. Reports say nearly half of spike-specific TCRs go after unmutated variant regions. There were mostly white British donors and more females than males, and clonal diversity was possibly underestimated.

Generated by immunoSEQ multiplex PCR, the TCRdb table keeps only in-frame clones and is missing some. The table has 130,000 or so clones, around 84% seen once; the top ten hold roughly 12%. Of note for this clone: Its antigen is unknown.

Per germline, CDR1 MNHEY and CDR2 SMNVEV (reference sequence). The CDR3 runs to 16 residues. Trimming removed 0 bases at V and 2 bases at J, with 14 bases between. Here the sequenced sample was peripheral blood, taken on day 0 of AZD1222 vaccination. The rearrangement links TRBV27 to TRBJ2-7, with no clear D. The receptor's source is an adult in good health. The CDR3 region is CASSLSSQGKPYEQYF. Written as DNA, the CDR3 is TGTGCCAGCAGTTTATCATCCCAAGGGAAGCCCTACGAGCAGTACTTC.